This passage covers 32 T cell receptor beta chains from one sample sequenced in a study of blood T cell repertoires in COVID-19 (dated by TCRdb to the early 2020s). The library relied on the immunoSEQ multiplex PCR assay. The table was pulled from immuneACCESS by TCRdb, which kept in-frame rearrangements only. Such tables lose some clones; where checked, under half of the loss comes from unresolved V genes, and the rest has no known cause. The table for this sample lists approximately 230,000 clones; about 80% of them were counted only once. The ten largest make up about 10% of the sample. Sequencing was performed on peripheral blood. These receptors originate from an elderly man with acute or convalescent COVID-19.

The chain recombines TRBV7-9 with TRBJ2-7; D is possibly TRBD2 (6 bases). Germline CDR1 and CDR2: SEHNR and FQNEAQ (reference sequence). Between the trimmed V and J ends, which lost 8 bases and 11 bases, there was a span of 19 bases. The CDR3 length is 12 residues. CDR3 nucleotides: TGTGCCAGCTTACGAGCAGGAGGGACGGAGTACTTC. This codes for CASLRAGGTEYF.

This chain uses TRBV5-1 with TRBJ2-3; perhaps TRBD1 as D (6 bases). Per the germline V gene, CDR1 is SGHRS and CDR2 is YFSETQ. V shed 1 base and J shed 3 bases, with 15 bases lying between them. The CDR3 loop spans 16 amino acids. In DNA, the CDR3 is TGCGCCAGCAGCTTGCCGAATGGCAGGGGAACAGATACGCAGTATTTT. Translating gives CASSLPNGRGTDTQYF.

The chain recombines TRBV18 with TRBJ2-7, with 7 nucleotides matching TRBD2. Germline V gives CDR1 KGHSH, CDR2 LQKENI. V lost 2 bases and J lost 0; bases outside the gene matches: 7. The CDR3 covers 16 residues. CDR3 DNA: TGTGCCAGCTCACCAGCGTCTAGCGGTAGCTCCTACGAGCAGTACTTC. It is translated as CASSPASSGSSYEQYF.

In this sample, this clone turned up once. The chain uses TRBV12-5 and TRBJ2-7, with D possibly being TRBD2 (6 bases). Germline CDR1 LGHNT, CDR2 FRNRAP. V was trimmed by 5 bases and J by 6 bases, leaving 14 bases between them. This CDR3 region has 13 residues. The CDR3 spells CASGPLVGGEQYF. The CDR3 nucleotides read TGTGCTAGTGGTCCCCTGGTCGGGGGCGAGCAGTACTTC.

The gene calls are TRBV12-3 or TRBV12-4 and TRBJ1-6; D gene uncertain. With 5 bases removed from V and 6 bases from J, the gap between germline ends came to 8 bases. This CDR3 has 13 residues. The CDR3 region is CASSPHSNSPLHF. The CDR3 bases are TGTGCCAGCAGTCCCCATAGTAATTCACCCCTCCACTTT.

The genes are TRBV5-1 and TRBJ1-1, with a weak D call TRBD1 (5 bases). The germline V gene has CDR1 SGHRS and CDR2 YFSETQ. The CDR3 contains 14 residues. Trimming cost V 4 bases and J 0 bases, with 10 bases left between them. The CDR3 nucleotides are TGCGCCAGCAGCGACAGTCAATTGAACACTGAAGCTTTCTTT. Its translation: CASSDSQLNTEAFF.

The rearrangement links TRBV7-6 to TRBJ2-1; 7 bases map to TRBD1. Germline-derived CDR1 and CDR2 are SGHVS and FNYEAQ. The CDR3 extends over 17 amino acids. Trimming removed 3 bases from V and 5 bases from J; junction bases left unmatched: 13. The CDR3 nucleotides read TGTGCCAGCAGCTTCCCATTGACAGGGAGAAGGAACAATGAGCAGTTCTTC. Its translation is CASSFPLTGRRNNEQFF.

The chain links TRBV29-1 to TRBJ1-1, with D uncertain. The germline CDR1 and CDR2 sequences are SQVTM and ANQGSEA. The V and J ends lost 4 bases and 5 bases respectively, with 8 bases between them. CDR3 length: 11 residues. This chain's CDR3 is CSVGAGTEAFF. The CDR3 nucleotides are TGCAGCGTTGGAGCGGGAACTGAAGCTTTCTTT.

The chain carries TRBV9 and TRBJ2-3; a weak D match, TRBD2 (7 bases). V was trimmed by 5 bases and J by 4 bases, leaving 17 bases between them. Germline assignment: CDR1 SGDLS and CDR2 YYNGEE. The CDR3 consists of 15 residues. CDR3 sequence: CASSRGGSFADTQYF. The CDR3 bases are TGTGCCAGCAGTAGGGGGGGAAGCTTCGCAGATACGCAGTATTTT.

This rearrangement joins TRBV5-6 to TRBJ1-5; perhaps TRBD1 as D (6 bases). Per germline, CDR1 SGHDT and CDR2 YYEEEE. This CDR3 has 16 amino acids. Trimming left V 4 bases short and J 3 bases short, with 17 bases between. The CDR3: CASSLKGGSYNQPQHF. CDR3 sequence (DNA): TGTGCCAGCAGCCTAAAGGGGGGGAGTTACAATCAGCCCCAGCATTTT.

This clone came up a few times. The CDR3 region is CASKSTSAYEQYF. In DNA, the CDR3 is TGTGCCAGCAAGTCGACAAGTGCCTACGAGCAGTACTTC. V gene TRBV12-3 or TRBV12-4 combines with J gene TRBJ2-7, with D unclear. The CDR3 is 13 amino acids. With 7 bases removed from V and 2 bases from J, the gap between germline ends came to 12 bases.

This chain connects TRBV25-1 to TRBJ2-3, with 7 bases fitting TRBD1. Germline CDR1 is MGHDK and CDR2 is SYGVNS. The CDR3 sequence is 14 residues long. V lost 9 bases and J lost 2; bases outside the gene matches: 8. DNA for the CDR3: TGTGCCAGTGGGGACAGTCTACCCACAGATACGCAGTATTTT. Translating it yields CASGDSLPTDTQYF.

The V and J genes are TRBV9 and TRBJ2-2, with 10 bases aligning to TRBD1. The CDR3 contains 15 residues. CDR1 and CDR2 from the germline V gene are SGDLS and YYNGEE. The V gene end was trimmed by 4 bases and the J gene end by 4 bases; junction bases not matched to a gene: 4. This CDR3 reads CASSLWTGGTGELFF. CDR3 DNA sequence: TGTGCCAGCAGCCTGTGGACAGGGGGCACCGGGGAGCTGTTTTTT. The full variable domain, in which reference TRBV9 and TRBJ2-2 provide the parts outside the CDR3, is DSGVTQTPKHLITATGQRVTLRCSPRSGDLSVYWYQQSLDQGLQFLIQYYNGEERAKGNILERFSAQQFPDLHSELNLSSLELGDSALYFCASSLWTGGTGELFFGEGSRLTVL.

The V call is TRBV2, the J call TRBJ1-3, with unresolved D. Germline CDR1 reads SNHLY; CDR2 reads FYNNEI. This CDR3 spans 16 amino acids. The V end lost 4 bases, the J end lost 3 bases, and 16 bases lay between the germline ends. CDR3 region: CASSASLPGGGNTIYF. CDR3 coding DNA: TGTGCCAGCAGTGCTAGCCTTCCCGGCGGTGGAAACACCATATATTTT.

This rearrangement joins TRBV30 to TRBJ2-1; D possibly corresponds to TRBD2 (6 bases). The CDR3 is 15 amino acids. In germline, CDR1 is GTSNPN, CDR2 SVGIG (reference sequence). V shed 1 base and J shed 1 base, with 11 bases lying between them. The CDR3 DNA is TGTGCCTGGAGTGGACGACGGGGGTCCTACAATGAGCAGTTCTTC. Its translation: CAWSGRRGSYNEQFF.

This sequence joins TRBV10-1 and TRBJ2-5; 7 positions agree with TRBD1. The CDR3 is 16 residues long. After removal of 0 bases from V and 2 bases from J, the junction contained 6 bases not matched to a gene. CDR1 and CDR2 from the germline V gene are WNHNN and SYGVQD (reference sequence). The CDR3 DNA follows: TGCGCCAGCAGTGAGTCCCCGACAGGGATACAAGAGACCCAGTACTTC. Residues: CASSESPTGIQETQYF.

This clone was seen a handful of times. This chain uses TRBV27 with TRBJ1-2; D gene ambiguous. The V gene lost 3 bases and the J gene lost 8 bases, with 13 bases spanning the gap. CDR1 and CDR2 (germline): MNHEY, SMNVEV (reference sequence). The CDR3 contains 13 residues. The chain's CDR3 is CASSFHSPWGYTF. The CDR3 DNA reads TGTGCCAGCAGTTTCCACAGCCCTTGGGGCTACACCTTC.

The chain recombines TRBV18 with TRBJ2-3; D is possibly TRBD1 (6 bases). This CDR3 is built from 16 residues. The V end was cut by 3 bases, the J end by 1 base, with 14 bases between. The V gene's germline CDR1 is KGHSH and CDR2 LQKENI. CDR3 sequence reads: CASSPITGRGTDTQYF. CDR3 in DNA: TGTGCCAGCTCACCGATTACAGGGCGAGGCACAGATACGCAGTATTTT. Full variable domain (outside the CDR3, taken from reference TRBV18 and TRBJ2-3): NAGVMQNPRHLVRRRGQEARLRCSPMKGHSHVYWYRQLPEEGLKFMVYLQKENIIDESGMPKERFSAEFPKEGPSILRIQQVVRGDSAAYFCASSPITGRGTDTQYFGPGTRLTVL.

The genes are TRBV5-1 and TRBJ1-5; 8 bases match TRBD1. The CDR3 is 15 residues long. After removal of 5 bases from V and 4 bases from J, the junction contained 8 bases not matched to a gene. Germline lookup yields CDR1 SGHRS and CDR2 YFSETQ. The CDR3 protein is CASRPETGDNQPQHF. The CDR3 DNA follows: TGCGCCAGCAGGCCCGAGACAGGGGATAATCAGCCCCAGCATTTT.

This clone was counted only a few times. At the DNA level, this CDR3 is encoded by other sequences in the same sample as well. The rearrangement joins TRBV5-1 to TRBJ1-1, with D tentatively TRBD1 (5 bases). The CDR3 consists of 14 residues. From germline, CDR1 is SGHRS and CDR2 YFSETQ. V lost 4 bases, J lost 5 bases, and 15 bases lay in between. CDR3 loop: CASSLAGGGTEAFF. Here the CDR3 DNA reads TGCGCCAGCAGCCTGGCTGGGGGAGGAACTGAAGCTTTCTTT. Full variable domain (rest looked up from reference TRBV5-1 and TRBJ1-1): KAGVTQTPRYLIKTRGQQVTLSCSPISGHRSVSWYQQTPGQGLQFLFEYFSETQRNKGNFPGRFSGRQFSNSRSEMNVSTLELGDSALYLCASSLAGGGTEAFFGQGTRLTVV.

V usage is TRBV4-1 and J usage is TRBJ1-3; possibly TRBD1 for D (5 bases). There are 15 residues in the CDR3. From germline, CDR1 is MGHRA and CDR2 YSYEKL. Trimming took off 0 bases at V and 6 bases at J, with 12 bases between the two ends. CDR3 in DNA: TGCGCCAGCAGCCAAGATAGGGGCCCACTAAACACCATATATTTT. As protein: CASSQDRGPLNTIYF.

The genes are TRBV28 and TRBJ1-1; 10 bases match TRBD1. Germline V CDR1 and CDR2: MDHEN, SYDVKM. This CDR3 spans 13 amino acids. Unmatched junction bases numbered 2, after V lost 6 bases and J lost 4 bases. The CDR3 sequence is CASRGTGVTEAFF. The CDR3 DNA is TGTGCCAGCAGAGGGACAGGGGTCACTGAAGCTTTCTTT.

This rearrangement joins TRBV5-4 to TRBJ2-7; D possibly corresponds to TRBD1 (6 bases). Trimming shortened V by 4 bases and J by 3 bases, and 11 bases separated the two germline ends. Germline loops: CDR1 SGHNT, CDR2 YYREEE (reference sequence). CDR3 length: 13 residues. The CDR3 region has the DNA TGTGCCAGCAGCCGGGACACCTTCTACGAGCAGTACTTC. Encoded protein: CASSRDTFYEQYF.

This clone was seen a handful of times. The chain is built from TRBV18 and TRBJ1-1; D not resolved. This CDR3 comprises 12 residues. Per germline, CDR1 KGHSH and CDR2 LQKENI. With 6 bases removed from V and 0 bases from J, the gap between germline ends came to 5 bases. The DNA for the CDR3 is TGTGCCAGCTCTGTCGTGAACACTGAAGCTTTCTTT. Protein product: CASSVVNTEAFF.

The CDR3 region is CASLRVAWAGELFF. In DNA, the CDR3 is TGTGCCAGCCTCCGGGTAGCGTGGGCCGGGGAGCTGTTTTTT. The chain links TRBV2 to TRBJ2-2; possible D gene TRBD2, 5 bases. The germline V gene has CDR1 SNHLY and CDR2 FYNNEI. The CDR3 consists of 14 residues. V was clipped by 8 bases and J by 6 bases, with 16 bases between them.

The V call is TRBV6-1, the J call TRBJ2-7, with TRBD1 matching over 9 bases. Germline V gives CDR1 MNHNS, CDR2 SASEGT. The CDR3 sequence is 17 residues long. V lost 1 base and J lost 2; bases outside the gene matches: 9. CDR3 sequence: CASSEGTGDLVAYEQYF. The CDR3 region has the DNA TGTGCCAGCAGTGAAGGGACAGGGGACTTAGTCGCCTACGAGCAGTACTTC.

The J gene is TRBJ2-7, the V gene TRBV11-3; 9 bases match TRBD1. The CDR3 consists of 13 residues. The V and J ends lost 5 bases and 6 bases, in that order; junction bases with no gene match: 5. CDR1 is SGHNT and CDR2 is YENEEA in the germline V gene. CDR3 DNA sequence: TGTGCCAGCAGCCTGGGACAGGGCCTCGAGCAGTACTTC. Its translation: CASSLGQGLEQYF.

CDR3 sequence (DNA): TGTGCCATCAGGGAGGGACAGGGTAAGCAGCCCCAGCATTTT. It yields the protein CAIREGQGKQPQHF. The gene calls are TRBV10-3 and TRBJ1-5; 9 nucleotides agree with TRBD1. This CDR3 contains 14 residues. J gave up 7 bases and V 6 bases, and 7 bases lay outside the gene matches. Per germline, CDR1 ENHRY and CDR2 SYGVKD.

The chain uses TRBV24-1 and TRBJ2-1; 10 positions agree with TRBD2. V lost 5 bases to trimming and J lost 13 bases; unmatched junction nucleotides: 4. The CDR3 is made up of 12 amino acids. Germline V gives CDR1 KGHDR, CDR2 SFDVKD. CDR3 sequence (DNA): TGTGCCACCAGTGTAGCGGGAGGCCTCCAGTTCTTC. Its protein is CATSVAGGLQFF.

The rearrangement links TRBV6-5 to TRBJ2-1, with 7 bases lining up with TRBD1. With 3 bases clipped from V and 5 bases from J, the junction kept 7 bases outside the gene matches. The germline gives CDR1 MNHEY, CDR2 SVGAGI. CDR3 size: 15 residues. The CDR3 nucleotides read TGTGCCAGCAGTTATAACAGGGGCGCAAACAATGAGCAGTTCTTC. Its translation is CASSYNRGANNEQFF.

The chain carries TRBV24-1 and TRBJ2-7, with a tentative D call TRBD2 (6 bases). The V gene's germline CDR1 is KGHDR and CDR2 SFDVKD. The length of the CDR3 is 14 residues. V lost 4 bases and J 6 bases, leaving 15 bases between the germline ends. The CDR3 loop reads CATSDSGTPVEQYF. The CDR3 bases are TGTGCCACCAGTGACTCCGGGACTCCGGTCGAGCAGTACTTC.

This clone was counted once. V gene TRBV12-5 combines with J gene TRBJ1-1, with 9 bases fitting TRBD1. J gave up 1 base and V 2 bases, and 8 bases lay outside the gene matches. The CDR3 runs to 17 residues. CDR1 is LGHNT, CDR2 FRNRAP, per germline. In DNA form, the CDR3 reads TGTGCTAGTGGTTTGAGCCGGGACAGGGTAGGGAACACTGAAGCTTTCTTT. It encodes CASGLSRDRVGNTEAFF.